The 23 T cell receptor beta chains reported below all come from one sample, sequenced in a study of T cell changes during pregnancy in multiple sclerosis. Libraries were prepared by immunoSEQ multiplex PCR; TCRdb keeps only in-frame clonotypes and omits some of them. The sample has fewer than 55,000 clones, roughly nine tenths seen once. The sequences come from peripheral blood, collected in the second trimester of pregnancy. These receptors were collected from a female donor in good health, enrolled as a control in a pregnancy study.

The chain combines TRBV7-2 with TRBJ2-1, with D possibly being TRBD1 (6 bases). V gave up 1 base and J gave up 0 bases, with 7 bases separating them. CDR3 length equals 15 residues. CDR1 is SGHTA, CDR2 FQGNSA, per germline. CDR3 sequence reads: CASSLEDSSYNEQFF. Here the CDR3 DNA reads TGTGCCAGCAGCTTAGAGGACAGCTCCTACAATGAGCAGTTCTTC. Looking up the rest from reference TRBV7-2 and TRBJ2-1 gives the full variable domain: GAGVSQSPSNKVTEKGKDVELRCDPISGHTALYWYRQSLGQGLEFLIYFQGNSAPDKSGLPSDRFSAERTGGSVSTLTIQRTQQEDSAVYLCASSLEDSSYNEQFFGPGTRLTVL.

The CDR3: CASSSGVFADTQYF. The CDR3, as DNA: TGTGCCAGCAGCTCAGGGGTTTTCGCAGATACGCAGTATTTT. The chain recombines TRBV5-6 with TRBJ2-3, with a weak D call TRBD1 (6 bases). This CDR3 has 14 residues. V lost 3 bases and J lost 4, with 12 bases in between. CDR1 and CDR2 from the germline V gene are SGHDT and YYEEEE.

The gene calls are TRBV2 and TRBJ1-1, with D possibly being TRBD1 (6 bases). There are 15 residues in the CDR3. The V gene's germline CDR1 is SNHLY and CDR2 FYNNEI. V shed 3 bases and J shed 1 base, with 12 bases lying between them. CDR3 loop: CASSDPGTPNTEAFF. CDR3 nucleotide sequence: TGTGCCAGCAGTGACCCCGGGACACCGAACACTGAAGCTTTCTTT.

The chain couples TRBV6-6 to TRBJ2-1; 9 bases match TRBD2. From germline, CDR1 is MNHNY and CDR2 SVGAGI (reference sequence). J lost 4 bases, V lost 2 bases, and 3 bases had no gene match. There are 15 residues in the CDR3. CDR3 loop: CASSYLAGSYNEQFF. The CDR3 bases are TGTGCCAGCAGTTACCTAGCGGGGTCTTACAATGAGCAGTTCTTC.

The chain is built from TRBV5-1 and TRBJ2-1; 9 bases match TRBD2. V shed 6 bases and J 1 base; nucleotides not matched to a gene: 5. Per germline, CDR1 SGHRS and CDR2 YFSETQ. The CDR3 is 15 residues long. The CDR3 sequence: CASTPAGGSYNEQFF. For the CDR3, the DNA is TGCGCCAGCACCCCAGCGGGGGGATCCTACAATGAGCAGTTCTTC.

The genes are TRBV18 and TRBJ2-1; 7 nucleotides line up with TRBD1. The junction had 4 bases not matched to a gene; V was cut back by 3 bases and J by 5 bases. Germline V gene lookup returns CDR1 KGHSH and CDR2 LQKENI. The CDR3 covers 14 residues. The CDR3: CASSPGQVDNEQFF. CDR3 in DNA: TGTGCCAGCTCACCCGGACAGGTGGACAATGAGCAGTTCTTC.

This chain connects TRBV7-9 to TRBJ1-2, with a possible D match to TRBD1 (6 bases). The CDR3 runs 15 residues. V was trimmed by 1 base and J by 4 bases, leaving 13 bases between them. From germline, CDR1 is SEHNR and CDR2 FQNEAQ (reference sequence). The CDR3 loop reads CASSLVLGAGYGYTF. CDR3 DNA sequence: TGTGCCAGCAGCTTAGTGCTGGGGGCCGGCTATGGCTACACCTTC.

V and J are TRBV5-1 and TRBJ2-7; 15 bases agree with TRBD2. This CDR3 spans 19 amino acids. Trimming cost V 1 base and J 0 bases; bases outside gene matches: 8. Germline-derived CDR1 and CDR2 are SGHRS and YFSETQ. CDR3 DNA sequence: TGCGCCAGCAGCTTGACAGGACTAGCGGGGGGGCCTCGCTCCTACGAGCAGTACTTC. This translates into CASSLTGLAGGPRSYEQYF.

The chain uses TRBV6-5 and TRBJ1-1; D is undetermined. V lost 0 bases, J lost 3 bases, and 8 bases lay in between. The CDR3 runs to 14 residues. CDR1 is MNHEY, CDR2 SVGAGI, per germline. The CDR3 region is CASSYSSPYTEAFF. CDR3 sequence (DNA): TGTGCCAGCAGTTACTCGAGCCCATACACTGAAGCTTTCTTT.

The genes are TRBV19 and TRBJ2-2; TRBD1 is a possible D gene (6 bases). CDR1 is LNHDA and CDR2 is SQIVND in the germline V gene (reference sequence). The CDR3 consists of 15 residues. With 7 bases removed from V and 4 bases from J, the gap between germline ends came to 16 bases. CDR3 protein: CASTSGAPGTGELFF. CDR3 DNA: TGTGCCAGTACCTCAGGGGCGCCGGGCACCGGGGAGCTGTTTTTT.

The CDR3 spells CASSITSGRAGETQYF. The DNA for the CDR3 is TGTGCCAGTAGTATTACTAGCGGGAGGGCCGGAGAGACCCAGTACTTC. J is TRBJ2-5 and V is TRBV19; 13 bases agree with TRBD2. Germline V gives CDR1 LNHDA, CDR2 SQIVND (reference sequence). The trim removed 3 bases at V and 4 bases at J, leaving 5 bases unmatched. The CDR3 runs to 16 residues.

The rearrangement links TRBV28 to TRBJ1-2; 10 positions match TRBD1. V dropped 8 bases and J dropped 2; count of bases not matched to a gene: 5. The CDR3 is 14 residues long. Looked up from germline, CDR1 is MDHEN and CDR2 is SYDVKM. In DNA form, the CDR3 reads TGTGCCAGCTTGGGACAGGGGAGGAACTATGGCTACACCTTC. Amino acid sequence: CASLGQGRNYGYTF.

The CDR3 region has the DNA TGTGCCTGGAGTGTATTGCGCGGGGGGCCGGGGGAGCAGTACTTC. Translated, it gives CAWSVLRGGPGEQYF. The chain joins TRBV30 to TRBJ2-7; 8 bases line up with TRBD2. V was clipped by 0 bases and J by 7 bases; unmatched bases: 11. The CDR3 covers 15 residues. Germline CDR1 and CDR2: GTSNPN and SVGIG (reference sequence). The whole variable domain, remainder taken from reference TRBV30 and TRBJ2-7, is SQTIHQWPATLVQPVGSPLSLECTVEGTSNPNLYWYRQAAGRGLQLLFYSVGIGQISSEVPQNLSASRPQDRQFILSSKKLLLSDSGFYLCAWSVLRGGPGEQYFGPGTRLTVT.

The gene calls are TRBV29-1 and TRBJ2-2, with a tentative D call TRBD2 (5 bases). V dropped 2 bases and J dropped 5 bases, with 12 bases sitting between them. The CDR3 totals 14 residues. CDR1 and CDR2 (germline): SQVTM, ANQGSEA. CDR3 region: CSVETGMSTGELFF. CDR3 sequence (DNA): TGCAGCGTTGAAACCGGGATGAGTACCGGGGAGCTGTTTTTT.

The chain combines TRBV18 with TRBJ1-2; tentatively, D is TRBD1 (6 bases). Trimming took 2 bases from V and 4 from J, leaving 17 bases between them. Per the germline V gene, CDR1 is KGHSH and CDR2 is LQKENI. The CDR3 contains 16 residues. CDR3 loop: CASSPATGSRGYGYTF. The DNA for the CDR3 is TGTGCCAGCTCACCAGCAACAGGGTCCAGGGGCTATGGCTACACCTTC.

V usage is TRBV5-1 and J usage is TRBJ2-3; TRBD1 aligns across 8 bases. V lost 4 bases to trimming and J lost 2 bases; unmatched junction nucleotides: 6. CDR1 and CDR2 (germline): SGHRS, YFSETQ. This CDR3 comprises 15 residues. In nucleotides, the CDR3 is TGCGCCAGCAGCAACGGACAGGGCCACACAGATACGCAGTATTTT. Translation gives CASSNGQGHTDTQYF.

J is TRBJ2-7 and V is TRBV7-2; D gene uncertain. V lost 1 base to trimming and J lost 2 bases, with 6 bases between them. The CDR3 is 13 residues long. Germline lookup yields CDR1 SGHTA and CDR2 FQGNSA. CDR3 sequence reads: CASSLDSTYEQYF. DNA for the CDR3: TGTGCCAGCAGCTTAGACTCAACCTACGAGCAGTACTTC.

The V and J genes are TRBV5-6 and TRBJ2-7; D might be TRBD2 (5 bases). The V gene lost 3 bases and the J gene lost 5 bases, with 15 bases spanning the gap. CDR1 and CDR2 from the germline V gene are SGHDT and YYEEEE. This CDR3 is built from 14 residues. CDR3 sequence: CASSSRALSDEQYF. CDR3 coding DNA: TGTGCCAGCAGCTCGCGGGCCCTATCGGACGAGCAGTACTTC.

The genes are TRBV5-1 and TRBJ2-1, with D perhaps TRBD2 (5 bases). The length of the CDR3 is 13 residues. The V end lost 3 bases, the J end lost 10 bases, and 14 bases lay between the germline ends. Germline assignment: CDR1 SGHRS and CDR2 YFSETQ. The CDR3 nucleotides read TGCGCCAGCAGCTCCCCGTTATCGGGGGAGCAGTTCTTC. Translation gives CASSSPLSGEQFF.

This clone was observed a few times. For the CDR3, the DNA is TGTGCCAGCAGCCGCACGGGAGGGGACGCCTACGAGCAGTACTTC. Translating it yields CASSRTGGDAYEQYF. This chain uses TRBV7-9 with TRBJ2-7; 8 bases are shared with TRBD2. Germline V gives CDR1 SEHNR, CDR2 FQNEAQ (reference sequence). V lost 5 bases and J lost 2; bases outside the gene matches: 8. The CDR3 has 15 residues.

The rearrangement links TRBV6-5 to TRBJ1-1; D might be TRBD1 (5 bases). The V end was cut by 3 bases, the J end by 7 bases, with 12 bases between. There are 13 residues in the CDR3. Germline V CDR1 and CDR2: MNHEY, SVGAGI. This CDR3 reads CASSYSGLGEAFF. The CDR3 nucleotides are TGTGCCAGCAGTTATTCAGGGTTGGGTGAAGCTTTCTTT.

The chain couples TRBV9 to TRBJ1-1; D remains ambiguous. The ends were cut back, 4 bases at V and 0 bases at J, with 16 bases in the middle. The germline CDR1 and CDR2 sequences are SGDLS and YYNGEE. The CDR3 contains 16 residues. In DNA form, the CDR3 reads TGTGCCAGCAGCCCGAGAGGCGGTGATTTGAACACTGAAGCTTTCTTT. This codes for CASSPRGGDLNTEAFF.

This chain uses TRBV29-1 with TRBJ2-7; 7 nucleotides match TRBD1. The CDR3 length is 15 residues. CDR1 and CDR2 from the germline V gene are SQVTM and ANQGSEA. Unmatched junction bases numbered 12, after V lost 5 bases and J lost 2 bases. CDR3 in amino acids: CSVQGLGQTTYEQYF. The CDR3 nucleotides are TGCAGCGTTCAAGGGTTGGGACAGACAACCTACGAGCAGTACTTC.